This entry lists 3 T cell receptor beta chains sequenced from one sample in a study of blood T cells in healthy people across ages. Using a J-beta primer mix together with a sample-barcoded 5' primer, a second PCR was run for roughly 7 to 11 cycles. TCRdb fed the 5' RACE reads into MiXCR, producing one record per CDR3 protein. In the table there are 800,000 to 950,000 distinct CDR3 sequences, roughly 28% of which are singletons. Another study also made use of these data, one on T cells of mothers and their children.

The sample taken for sequencing was blood. These receptors originate from a woman aged 40-49 years in good health.

The J gene is TRBJ1-2, the V gene TRBV29-1; perhaps TRBD1 as D (5 bases). The CDR3 has 15 amino acids. Germline CDR1 and CDR2: SQVTM and ANQGSEA. V lost 3 bases, J lost 0 bases, and 14 bases lay in between. CDR3 DNA sequence: TGCAGCGTTGACGCGTCAGGGATGGCTAACTATGGCTACACCTTC. Protein: CSVDASGMANYGYTF.

The V call is TRBV14, the J call TRBJ1-4; the D gene is possibly TRBD1 (5 bases). Trimming removed 5 bases at V and 2 bases at J, with 12 bases between. Germline V gene sequence: CDR1 SGHDN, CDR2 FVKESK. CDR3 length equals 15 residues. The CDR3 region has the DNA TGTGCCAGCAGCGCACTGGGGGTGACTAATGAAAAACTGTTTTTT. This codes for CASSALGVTNEKLFF.

This rearrangement joins TRBV3-1 to TRBJ1-2; 7 nucleotides align to TRBD1. Germline-derived CDR1 and CDR2 are LGHDT and YNNKEL (reference sequence). The CDR3 has 15 amino acids. The trim removed 4 bases at V and 3 bases at J, leaving 8 bases unmatched. The chain's CDR3 is CASSPEGQRYYGYTF. The CDR3 coding sequence is TGTGCCAGCAGCCCCGAGGGACAGCGATACTATGGCTACACCTTC.